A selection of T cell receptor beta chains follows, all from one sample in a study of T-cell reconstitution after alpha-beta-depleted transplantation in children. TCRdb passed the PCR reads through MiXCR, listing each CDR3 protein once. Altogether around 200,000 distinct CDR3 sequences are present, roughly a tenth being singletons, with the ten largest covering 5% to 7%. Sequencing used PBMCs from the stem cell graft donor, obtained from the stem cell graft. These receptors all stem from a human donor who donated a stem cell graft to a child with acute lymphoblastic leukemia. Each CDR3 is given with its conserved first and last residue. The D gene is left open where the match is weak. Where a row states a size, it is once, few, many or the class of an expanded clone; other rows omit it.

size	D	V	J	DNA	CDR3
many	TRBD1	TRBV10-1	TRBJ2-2	TGCGCCAGCAGCCCCCAATCGGGACAGGGAACTTCGAACACCGGGGAGCTGTTTTTT	CASSPQSGQGTSNTGELFF
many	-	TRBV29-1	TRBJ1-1	TGCAGCGTTGTCGTTTGGGAGAACACTGAAGCTTTCTTT	CSVVVWENTEAFF
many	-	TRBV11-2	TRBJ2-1	TGTGCCAGCAGCTTAAGGCTGGATAAATTATACAATGAGCAGTTCTTC	CASSLRLDKLYNEQFF
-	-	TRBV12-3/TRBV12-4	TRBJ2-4	TGTGCCAGCAGTTTGGCAGAGCCCAAAAACATTCAGTACTTC	CASSLAEPKNIQYF
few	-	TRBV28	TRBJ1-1	TGTGCCAGCAGTTTACGGGGGGCCGGGAGGAACACTGAAGCTTTCTTT	CASSLRGAGRNTEAFF
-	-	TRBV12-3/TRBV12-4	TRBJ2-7	TGTGCCAGCAGTTTAGTGGGCAGCCCCTACGAGCAGTACTTC	CASSLVGSPYEQYF
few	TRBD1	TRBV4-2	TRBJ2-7	TGTGCCAGCAGCCAGGACAGGGGGATTTACTACGAGCAGTACTTC	CASSQDRGIYYEQYF
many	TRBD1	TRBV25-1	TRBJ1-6	TGTGCCAGCAGATCGGACAGGCGGGTCGCTAATTCACCCCTCCACTTT	CASRSDRRVANSPLHF
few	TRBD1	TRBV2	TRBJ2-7	TGTGCCAGCAGCCGACAGGGGTCCACCTCCTACGAGCAGTACTTC	CASSRQGSTSYEQYF
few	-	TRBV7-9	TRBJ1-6	TGTGCCAGCAGCTTAGGGGGCGGGACTCATCCCCACTTT	CASSLGGGTHPHF
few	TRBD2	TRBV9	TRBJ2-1	TGTGCCAGCAGCGTAGCTACTAGCGGGGGCCAGCAGTTCTTC	CASSVATSGGQQFF
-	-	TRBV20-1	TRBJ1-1	TGCAGTGCTAGAGATGGGGGGGGGGTCACTGAAGCTTTCTTT	CSARDGGGVTEAFF
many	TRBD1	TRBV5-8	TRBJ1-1	TGTGCCAGCAGGAAAGAACGACAGGGGACTGAAGCTTTCTTT	CASRKERQGTEAFF
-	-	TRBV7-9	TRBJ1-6	TGTGCCAGCACCCTATGGTCTTATAATTCACCCCTCCACTTT	CASTLWSYNSPLHF
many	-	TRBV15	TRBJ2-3	TGTGCCACCAGCAGAGATTCCCCAGGGTTAAGTACGCAGTATTTT	CATSRDSPGLSTQYF
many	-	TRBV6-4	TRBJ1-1	TGTGCCAGCAGTGACTCGGACAACACTGAAGCTTTCTTT	CASSDSDNTEAFF
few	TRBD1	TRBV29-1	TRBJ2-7	TGCAGCGCTAACACCGGGACAGAAAGAACCTACGAGCAGTACTTC	CSANTGTERTYEQYF
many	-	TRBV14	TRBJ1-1	TGTGCCAGCAGCCAAGAGAGGGTGAGCACTGAAGCTTTCTTT	CASSQERVSTEAFF
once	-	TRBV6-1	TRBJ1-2	TGTGCCAGCAGTGAATTTGACACGGCTCGCCACTATGGCTACACCTTC	CASSEFDTARHYGYTF
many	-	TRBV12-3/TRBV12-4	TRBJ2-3	TGTGCCAGCAGCTTAGTCACAGATACGCAGTATTTT	CASSLVTDTQYF
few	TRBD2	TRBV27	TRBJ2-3	TGTGCCAGCTCCTTAGCGGGGGCTGGCACAGATACGCAGTATTTT	CASSLAGAGTDTQYF
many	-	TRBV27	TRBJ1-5	TGTGCCAGCAGTTTCTCTTACGAAGGGATTTCTTTAGCCGGTCAGCCCCAGCATTTT	CASSFSYEGISLAGQPQHF
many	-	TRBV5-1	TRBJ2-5	TGCGCCAGCAGCTTGGGCGGGGGCCTCCAAGAGACCCAGTACTTC	CASSLGGGLQETQYF
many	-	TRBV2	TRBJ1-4	TGTGCCAGCAGTGGAAGAAATGAAAAACTGTTTTTT	CASSGRNEKLFF
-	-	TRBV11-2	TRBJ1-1	TGTGCCAGCAGCTTCCGAGGATTCTACACTGAAGCTTTCTTT	CASSFRGFYTEAFF
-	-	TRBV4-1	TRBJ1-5	TGCGCCAGCAGCCAAATAATAGGACCCAGCAATCAGCCCCAGCATTTT	CASSQIIGPSNQPQHF
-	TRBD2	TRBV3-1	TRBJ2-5	TGTGCCAGCAGCCTCCGTTCCGGGGGAGCGGGGGGTGGAGAGACCCAGTACTTC	CASSLRSGGAGGGETQYF
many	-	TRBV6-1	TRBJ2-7	TGTGCCAGCAACCCCGGGCCACCGGCCGTAAGCTGGTACTTC	CASNPGPPAVSWYF
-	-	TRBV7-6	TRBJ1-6	TGTGCCAGCAGCTTAACCGGGACAACTAATTCACCCCTCCACTTT	CASSLTGTTNSPLHF
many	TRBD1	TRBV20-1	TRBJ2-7	TGCAGTGCTAGAGATGGACTCCGGGACAGATCCTACGAGCAGTACTTC	CSARDGLRDRSYEQYF
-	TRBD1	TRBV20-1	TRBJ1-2	TGCAGTGCTCGGGACAGACAAAACTATGGCTACACCTTC	CSARDRQNYGYTF
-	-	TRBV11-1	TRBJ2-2	TGTGCCAGCAGCCCTCCTTCGAACACCGGGGAGCTGTTTTTT	CASSPPSNTGELFF
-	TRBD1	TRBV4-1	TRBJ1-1	TGCGCCAGCAGCCACTATCTCGGGACAGGGAACACTGAAGCTTTCTTT	CASSHYLGTGNTEAFF
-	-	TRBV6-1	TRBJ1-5	TGTGCCAGCGGTGAACGGCCCATAGACGGCTTAAGGGCCCAGCATTTT	CASGERPIDGLRAQHF
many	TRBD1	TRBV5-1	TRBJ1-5	TGCGCCAGCAGCTTATCCGGGACAGTTAGCAATCAGCCCCAGCATTTT	CASSLSGTVSNQPQHF
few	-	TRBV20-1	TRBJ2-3	TGCAGTGCTCGGGCCCGATACACAGATACGCAGTATTTT	CSARARYTDTQYF
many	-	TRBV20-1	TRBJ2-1	TGCAGTGCTAGAGATTTGGCCCTTAGTCTGTTCTTC	CSARDLALSLFF
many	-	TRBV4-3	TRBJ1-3	TGCGCCAGCAGCCAAGGTCCCGGAAACACCATATATTTT	CASSQGPGNTIYF
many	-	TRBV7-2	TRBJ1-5	TGTGCCAGCAGCTTAGACAGCTCAAATAGCAATCAGCCCCAGCATTTT	CASSLDSSNSNQPQHF